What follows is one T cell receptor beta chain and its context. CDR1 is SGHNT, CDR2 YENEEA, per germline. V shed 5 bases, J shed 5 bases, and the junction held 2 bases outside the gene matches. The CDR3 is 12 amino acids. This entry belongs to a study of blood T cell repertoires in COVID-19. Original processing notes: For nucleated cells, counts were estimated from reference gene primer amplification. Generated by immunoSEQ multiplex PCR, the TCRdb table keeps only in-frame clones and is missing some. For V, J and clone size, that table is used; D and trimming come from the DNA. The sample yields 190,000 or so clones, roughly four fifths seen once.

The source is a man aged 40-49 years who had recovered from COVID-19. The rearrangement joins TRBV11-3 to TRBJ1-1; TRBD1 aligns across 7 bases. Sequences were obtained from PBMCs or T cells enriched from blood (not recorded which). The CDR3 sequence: CASSLRGTEAFF. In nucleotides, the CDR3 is TGTGCCAGCAGCCTCAGGGGGACTGAAGCTTTCTTT.